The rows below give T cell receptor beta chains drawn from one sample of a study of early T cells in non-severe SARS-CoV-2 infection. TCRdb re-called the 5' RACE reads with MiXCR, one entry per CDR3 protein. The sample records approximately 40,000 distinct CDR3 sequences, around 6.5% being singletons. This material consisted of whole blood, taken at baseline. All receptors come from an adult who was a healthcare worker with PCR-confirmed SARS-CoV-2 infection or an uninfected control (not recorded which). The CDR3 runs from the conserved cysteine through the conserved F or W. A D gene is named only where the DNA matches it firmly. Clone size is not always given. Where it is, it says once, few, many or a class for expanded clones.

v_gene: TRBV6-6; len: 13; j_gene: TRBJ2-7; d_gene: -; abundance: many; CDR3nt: TGTGCCAGCAAAGGCCCAGGGCCCTACGAGCAGTACTTC; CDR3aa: CASKGPGPYEQYF
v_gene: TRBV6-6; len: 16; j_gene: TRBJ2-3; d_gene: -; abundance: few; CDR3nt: TGTGCCAGCAGTTACAACAGGGCGATAAGCACAGATACGCAGTATTTT; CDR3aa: CASSYNRAISTDTQYF
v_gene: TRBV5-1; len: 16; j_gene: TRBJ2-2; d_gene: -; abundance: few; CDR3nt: TGCGCCAGCAGCCTCCCGCGGGGCGCAGGGACCGGGGAGCTGTTTTTT; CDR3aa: CASSLPRGAGTGELFF
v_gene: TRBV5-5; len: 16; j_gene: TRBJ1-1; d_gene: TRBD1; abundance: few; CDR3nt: TGTGCCAGCAGCTTGGGACCTAGACAGGGAGCCTCTGAAGCTTTCTTT; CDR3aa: CASSLGPRQGASEAFF
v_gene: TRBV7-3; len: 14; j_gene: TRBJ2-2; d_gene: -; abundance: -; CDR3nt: TGTGCCAGCAGTACAACTGGTAACACCGGGGAGCTGTTTTTT; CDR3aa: CASSTTGNTGELFF
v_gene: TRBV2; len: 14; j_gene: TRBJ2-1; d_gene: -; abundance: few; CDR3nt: TGTGCCAGCAGCCCATCTAGCGATTTCAATGAGCAGTTCTTC; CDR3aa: CASSPSSDFNEQFF
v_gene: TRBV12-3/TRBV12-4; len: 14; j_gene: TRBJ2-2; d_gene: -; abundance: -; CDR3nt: TGTGCCAGCAGTTTAACCCCCAACACCGGGGAGCTGTTTTTT; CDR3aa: CASSLTPNTGELFF
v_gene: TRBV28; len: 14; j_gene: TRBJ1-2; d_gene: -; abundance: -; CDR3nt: TGTGCCAGCAGTTTAAGAGTCAGGGGCTATGGCTACACCTTC; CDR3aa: CASSLRVRGYGYTF
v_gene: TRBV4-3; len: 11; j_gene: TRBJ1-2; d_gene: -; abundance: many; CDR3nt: TGCGCCAGCAGCCATGCCTATGGCTACACCTTC; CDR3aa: CASSHAYGYTF
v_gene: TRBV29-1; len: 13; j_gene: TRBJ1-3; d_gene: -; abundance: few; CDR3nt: TGCAGCGTTGGTCCGAGCTCTGGAAACACCATATATTTT; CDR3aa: CSVGPSSGNTIYF
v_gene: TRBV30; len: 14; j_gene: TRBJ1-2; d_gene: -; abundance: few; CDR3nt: TGTGCCTCCGACAGCCTTATCTCTAACTATGGCTACACCTTC; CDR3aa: CASDSLISNYGYTF